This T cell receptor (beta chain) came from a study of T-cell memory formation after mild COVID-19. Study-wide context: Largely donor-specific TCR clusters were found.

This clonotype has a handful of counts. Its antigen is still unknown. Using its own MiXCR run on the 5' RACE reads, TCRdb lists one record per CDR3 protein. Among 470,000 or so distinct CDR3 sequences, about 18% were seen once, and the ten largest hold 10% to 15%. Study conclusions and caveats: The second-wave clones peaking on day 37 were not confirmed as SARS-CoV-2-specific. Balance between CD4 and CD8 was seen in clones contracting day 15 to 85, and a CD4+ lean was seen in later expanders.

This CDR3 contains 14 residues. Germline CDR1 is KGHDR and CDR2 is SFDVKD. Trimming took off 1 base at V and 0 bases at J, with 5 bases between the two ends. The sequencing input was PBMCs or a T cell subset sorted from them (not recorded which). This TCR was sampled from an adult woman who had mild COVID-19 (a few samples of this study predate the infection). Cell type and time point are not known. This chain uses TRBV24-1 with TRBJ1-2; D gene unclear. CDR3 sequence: CATSDFGSNYGYTF. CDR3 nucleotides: TGTGCCACCAGTGATTTCGGATCTAACTATGGCTACACCTTC.